This T cell receptor beta chain was retrieved from a study of T cell responses to AZD1222 COVID-19 vaccine. Study-level results: Donors skewed white British and female; clonal diversity was possibly underestimated.

This clone was observed a few times. The antigen remains undetermined. Assay used: immunoSEQ multiplex PCR; TCRdb lists only in-frame clones, some missing. The sample has around 140,000 clones, 92% seen once. The CDR3 is 14 residues long. V lost 7 bases to trimming and J lost 1 base, with 14 bases between them. Germline V gene data show CDR1 as MNHEY and CDR2 as SVGAGI. This sequence originates from an adult in good health. This rearrangement joins TRBV6-5 to TRBJ2-7; D may be TRBD1 (6 bases). The sample consisted of peripheral blood, taken on day 0 of AZD1222 vaccination. The CDR3 is CASTMTGQSYEQYF. CDR3 nucleotides: TGTGCCAGCACCATGACAGGTCAGTCCTACGAGCAGTACTTC.